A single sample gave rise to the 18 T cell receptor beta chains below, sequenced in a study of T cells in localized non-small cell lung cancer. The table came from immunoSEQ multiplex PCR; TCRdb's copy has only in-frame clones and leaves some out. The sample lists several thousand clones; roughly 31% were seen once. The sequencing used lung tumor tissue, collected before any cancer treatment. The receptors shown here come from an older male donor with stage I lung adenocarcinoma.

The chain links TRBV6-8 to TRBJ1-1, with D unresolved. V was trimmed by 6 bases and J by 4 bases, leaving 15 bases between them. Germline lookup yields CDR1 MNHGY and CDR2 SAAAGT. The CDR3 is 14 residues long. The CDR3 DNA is TGTGCCAGCAGGGCCGACTTAGGCAGCACTGAAGCTTTCTTT. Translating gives CASRADLGSTEAFF.

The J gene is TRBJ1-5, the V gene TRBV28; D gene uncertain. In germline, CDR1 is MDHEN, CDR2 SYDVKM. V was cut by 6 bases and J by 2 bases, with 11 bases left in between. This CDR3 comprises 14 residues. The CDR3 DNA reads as TGTGCCAGCAGCCCTATACTGGGCAATCAGCCCCAGCATTTT. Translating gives CASSPILGNQPQHF.

Here the CDR3 DNA reads TGTGCCAGCAGTTTACAGTTTTACGAGCAGTACTTC. It specifies CASSLQFYEQYF. The chain recombines TRBV28 with TRBJ2-7; D is unclear. Germline V gene data show CDR1 as MDHEN and CDR2 as SYDVKM. Trimming took 2 bases from V and 4 from J, leaving 6 bases between them. There are 12 residues in the CDR3.

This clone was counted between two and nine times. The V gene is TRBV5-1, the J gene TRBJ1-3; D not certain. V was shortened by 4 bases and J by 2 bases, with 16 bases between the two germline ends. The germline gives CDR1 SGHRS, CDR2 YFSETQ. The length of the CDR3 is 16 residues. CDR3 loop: CASSQGWGLAGNTIYF. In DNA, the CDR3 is TGCGCCAGCAGCCAAGGATGGGGTCTCGCTGGAAACACCATATATTTT.

CDR3 nucleotide sequence: TGCGCCAGCAGCTTGGGAGCCAGGGTTAGGGGTTCACCCCTCCACTTT. Protein sequence: CASSLGARVRGSPLHF. The chain carries TRBV5-1 and TRBJ1-6, with D perhaps TRBD1 (5 bases). The V and J ends lost 0 bases and 9 bases respectively, with 16 bases between them. Germline V CDR1 and CDR2: SGHRS, YFSETQ. The CDR3 has 16 residues.

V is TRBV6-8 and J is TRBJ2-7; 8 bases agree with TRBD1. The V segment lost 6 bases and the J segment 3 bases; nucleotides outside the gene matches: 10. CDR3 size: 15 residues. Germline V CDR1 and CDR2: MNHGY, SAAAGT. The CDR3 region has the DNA TGTGCCAGCAGCTCCGGGACAGGCAGTGGCTACGAGCAGTACTTC. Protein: CASSSGTGSGYEQYF.

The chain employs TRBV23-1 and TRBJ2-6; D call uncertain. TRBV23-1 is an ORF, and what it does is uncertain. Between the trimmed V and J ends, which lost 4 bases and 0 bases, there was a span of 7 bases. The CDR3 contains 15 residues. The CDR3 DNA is TGCGCCAGCAGTCGACCTAGCTCTGGGGCCAACGTCCTGACTTTC. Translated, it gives CASSRPSSGANVLTF.

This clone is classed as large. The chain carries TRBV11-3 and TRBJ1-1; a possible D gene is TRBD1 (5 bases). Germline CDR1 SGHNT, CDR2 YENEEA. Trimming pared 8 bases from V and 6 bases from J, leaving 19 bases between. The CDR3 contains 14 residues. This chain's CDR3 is CASEDSSGEAEAFF. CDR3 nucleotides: TGTGCCAGCGAGGATTCCTCGGGGGAGGCTGAAGCTTTCTTT.

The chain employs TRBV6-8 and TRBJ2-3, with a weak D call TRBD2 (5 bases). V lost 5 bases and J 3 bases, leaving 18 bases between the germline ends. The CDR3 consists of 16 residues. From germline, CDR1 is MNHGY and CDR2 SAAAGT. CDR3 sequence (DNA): TGTGCCAGCAGTCCCATAGACGGGGTGGGTACAGATACGCAGTATTTT. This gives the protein CASSPIDGVGTDTQYF.

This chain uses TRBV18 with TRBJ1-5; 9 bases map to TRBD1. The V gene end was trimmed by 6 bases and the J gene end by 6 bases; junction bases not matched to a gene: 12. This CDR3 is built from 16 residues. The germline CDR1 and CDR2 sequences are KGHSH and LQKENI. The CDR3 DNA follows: TGTGCCAGCTCCCGAGACACAGGGGGCACCGGTCAGCCCCAGCATTTT. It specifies CASSRDTGGTGQPQHF. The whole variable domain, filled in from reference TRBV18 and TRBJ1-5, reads NAGVMQNPRHLVRRRGQEARLRCSPMKGHSHVYWYRQLPEEGLKFMVYLQKENIIDESGMPKERFSAEFPKEGPSILRIQQVVRGDSAAYFCASSRDTGGTGQPQHFGDGTRLSIL.

CDR3 loop: CASSFQTDSYEQYF. The CDR3 DNA is TGTGCCAGCAGCTTTCAGACAGACTCCTACGAGCAGTACTTC. The chain carries TRBV11-3 and TRBJ2-7; tentative D call: TRBD1 (5 bases). The V end lost 3 bases, the J end lost 0 bases, and 9 bases lay between the germline ends. Germline values: CDR1 SGHNT, CDR2 YENEEA. The CDR3 contains 14 residues.

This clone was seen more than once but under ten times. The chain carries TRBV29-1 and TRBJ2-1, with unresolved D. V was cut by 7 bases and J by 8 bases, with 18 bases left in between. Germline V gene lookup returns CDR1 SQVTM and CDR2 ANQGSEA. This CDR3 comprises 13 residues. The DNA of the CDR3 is TGCAGCGCAGCCAGCCTCTCCGGCGATGAGCAGTTCTTC. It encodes CSAASLSGDEQFF.

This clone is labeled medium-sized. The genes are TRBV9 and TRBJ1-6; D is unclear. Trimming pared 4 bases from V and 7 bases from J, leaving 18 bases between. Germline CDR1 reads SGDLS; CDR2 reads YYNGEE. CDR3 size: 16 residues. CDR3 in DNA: TGTGCCAGCAGCTTCACACCCCCCTGTCTAAATTCACCCCTCCACTTT. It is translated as CASSFTPPCLNSPLHF.

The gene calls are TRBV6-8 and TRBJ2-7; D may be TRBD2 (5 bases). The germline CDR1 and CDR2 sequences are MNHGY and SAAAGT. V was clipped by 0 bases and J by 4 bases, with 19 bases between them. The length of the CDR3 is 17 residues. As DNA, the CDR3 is TGTGCCAGCAGTTACTCGACGAGGGATTCATTAAATTACGAGCAGTACTTC. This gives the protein CASSYSTRDSLNYEQYF.

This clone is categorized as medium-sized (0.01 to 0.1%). The CDR3 region is CASSLVGGNTEAFF. The CDR3 bases are TGTGCCAGCAGCTTAGTTGGAGGGAACACTGAAGCTTTCTTT. This rearrangement joins TRBV11-3 to TRBJ1-1, with unresolved D. The CDR3 runs 14 residues. V lost 1 base and J 1 base, leaving 7 bases between the germline ends. The germline gives CDR1 SGHNT, CDR2 YENEEA.

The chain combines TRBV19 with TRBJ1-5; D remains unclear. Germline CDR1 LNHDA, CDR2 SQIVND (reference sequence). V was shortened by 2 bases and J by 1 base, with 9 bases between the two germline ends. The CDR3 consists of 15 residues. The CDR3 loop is CASSIIGSSNQPQHF. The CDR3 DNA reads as TGTGCCAGTAGTATAATCGGATCGAGCAATCAGCCCCAGCATTTT.

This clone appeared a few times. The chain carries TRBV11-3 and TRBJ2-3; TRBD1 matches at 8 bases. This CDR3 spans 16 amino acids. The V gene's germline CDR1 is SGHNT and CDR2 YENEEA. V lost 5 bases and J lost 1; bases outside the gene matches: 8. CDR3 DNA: TGTGCCAGCAGCCAATTCAGGGGGCCAGGCACAGATACGCAGTATTTT. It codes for CASSQFRGPGTDTQYF. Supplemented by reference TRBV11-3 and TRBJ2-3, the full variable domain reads EAGVVQSPRYKIIEKKQPVAFWCNPISGHNTLYWYLQNLGQGPELLIRYENEEAVDDSQLPKDRFSAERLKGVDSTLKIQPAELGDSAVYLCASSQFRGPGTDTQYFGPGTRLTVL.

This CDR3 is CASSPQGEELFF. CDR3 in DNA: TGTGCCAGCTCACCTCAGGGGGAGGAACTGTTTTTT. V usage is TRBV18 and J usage is TRBJ1-4; 7 nucleotides align to TRBD1. Germline V lookup: CDR1 KGHSH, CDR2 LQKENI. The CDR3 runs 12 residues. With 3 bases clipped from V and 12 bases from J, the junction kept 4 bases outside the gene matches.